Following are 26 T cell receptor beta chains from one sample sequenced in a study of radiotherapy plus CTLA-4 blockade in lung cancer. Clones were sequenced by immunoSEQ multiplex PCR, and TCRdb holds only the in-frame ones, with some missing. The sample yields approximately 45,000 clones, roughly 60% seen once. Sequenced here: peripheral blood, sampled from a patient treated with radiotherapy plus ipilimumab. These receptors all stem from a human donor with non-small cell lung cancer who had a partial response to radiotherapy plus ipilimumab.

The V call is TRBV11-3, the J call TRBJ2-1; a weak D match, TRBD2 (5 bases). From germline, CDR1 is SGHNT and CDR2 YENEEA. Trimming removed 1 base from V and 8 bases from J, with 12 bases in between. This CDR3 is built from 14 residues. The CDR3 spells CASSLGEGSDEQFF. The CDR3 DNA reads as TGTGCCAGCAGCTTAGGCGAGGGTTCCGATGAGCAGTTCTTC.

The rearrangement links TRBV2 to TRBJ2-5; 9 bases align to TRBD1. Losses at the gene ends were 6 bases for V and 5 bases for J; bases not matched to a gene: 10. Per the germline V gene, CDR1 is SNHLY and CDR2 is FYNNEI. The CDR3 is 15 amino acids. The CDR3 reads CASRQETGGGETQYF. Here the CDR3 DNA reads TGTGCCAGCAGACAAGAAACAGGGGGCGGGGAGACCCAGTACTTC. Full variable domain (remainder filled in from reference TRBV2 and TRBJ2-5): EPEVTQTPSHQVTQMGQEVILRCVPISNHLYFYWYRQILGQKVEFLVSFYNNEISEKSEIFDDQFSVERPDGSNFTLKIRSTKLEDSAMYFCASRQETGGGETQYFGPGTRLLVL.

This chain links TRBV5-4 with TRBJ2-7; the match to TRBD2 covers 7 bases. CDR1 and CDR2 from the germline V gene are SGHNT and YYREEE (reference sequence). Unmatched junction bases numbered 11, after V lost 5 bases and J lost 3 bases. The CDR3 length is 15 residues. CDR3 DNA sequence: TGTGCCAGCAGACCCGGACTAGACGCTCTCTACGAGCAGTACTTC. This gives the protein CASRPGLDALYEQYF.

V is TRBV11-2 and J is TRBJ1-1; D might be TRBD1 (6 bases). The V end lost 5 bases, the J end lost 6 bases, and 10 bases lay between the germline ends. In germline, CDR1 is SGHAT, CDR2 FQNNGV. The CDR3 extends over 12 amino acids. The CDR3 loop reads CASSRGGAEAFF. The CDR3 nucleotides read TGTGCCAGCAGCCGAGGGGGTGCTGAAGCTTTCTTT. The complete variable domain, with remaining parts taken from reference TRBV11-2 and TRBJ1-1, reads EAGVAQSPRYKIIEKRQSVAFWCNPISGHATLYWYQQILGQGPKLLIQFQNNGVVDDSQLPKDRFSAERLKGVDSTLKIQPAKLEDSAVYLCASSRGGAEAFFGQGTRLTVV.

This chain joins TRBV7-3 and TRBJ2-1; TRBD2 aligns across 9 bases. Germline V lookup: CDR1 SGHTA, CDR2 FQGTGA. The CDR3 is 15 residues long. V gave up 5 bases and J gave up 15 bases; unmatched junction bases: 17. This CDR3 reads CASSPLAGGPQVMFF. CDR3 nucleotide sequence: TGTGCCAGCAGCCCCCTGGCGGGAGGGCCTCAGGTTATGTTCTTC.

The chain carries TRBV29-1 and TRBJ2-1, with D uncertain. Germline CDR1 reads SQVTM; CDR2 reads ANQGSEA. This CDR3 has 15 residues. The V end was cut by 3 bases, the J end by 0 bases, with 12 bases between. CDR3 region: CSVDWASGSYNEQFF. DNA of the CDR3: TGCAGCGTTGACTGGGCATCCGGCTCCTACAATGAGCAGTTCTTC.

The chain has TRBV7-6 and TRBJ2-7; D unclear. This CDR3 spans 15 amino acids. The V gene's germline CDR1 is SGHVS and CDR2 FNYEAQ. With 1 base removed from V and 6 bases from J, the gap between germline ends came to 16 bases. As DNA, the CDR3 is TGTGCCAGCAGCTTAGATAAAGCCTACCTAAGCGAGCAGTACTTC. It encodes CASSLDKAYLSEQYF.

This sequence joins TRBV19 and TRBJ2-2, with TRBD1 matching 7 bases. CDR1 and CDR2 from the germline V gene are LNHDA and SQIVND (reference sequence). V was clipped by 6 bases and J by 1 base; unmatched bases: 2. This CDR3 region has 14 residues. CDR3 loop: CASRDRRNTGELFF. CDR3 nucleotide sequence: TGTGCCAGTAGGGACAGGCGGAACACCGGGGAGCTGTTTTTT. The complete variable domain, with remaining parts taken from reference TRBV19 and TRBJ2-2, reads DGGITQSPKYLFRKEGQNVTLSCEQNLNHDAMYWYRQDPGQGLRLIYYSQIVNDFQKGDIAEGYSVSREKKESFPLTVTSAQKNPTAFYLCASRDRRNTGELFFGEGSRLTVL.

This chain connects TRBV9 to TRBJ2-1; 7 bases agree with TRBD2. V shed 0 bases, J shed 7 bases, and the junction held 7 bases outside the gene matches. Germline CDR1 and CDR2: SGDLS and YYNGEE. This CDR3 has 15 residues. The CDR3 here is CASSVVAGDPNEQFF. CDR3 bases: TGTGCCAGCAGCGTAGTGGCGGGAGATCCAAATGAGCAGTTCTTC.

This clone was counted a single time. This chain uses TRBV6-1 with TRBJ1-2; D possibly corresponds to TRBD1 (5 bases). The CDR3 runs to 14 residues. Germline lookup yields CDR1 MNHNS and CDR2 SASEGT. Trimming took off 1 base at V and 3 bases at J, with 9 bases between the two ends. The CDR3: CASSEGGVDYGYTF. The DNA of the CDR3 is TGTGCCAGCAGTGAAGGGGGGGTTGACTATGGCTACACCTTC.

This clone was picked up one time. The chain has TRBV30 and TRBJ2-7; tentative D call: TRBD2 (5 bases). Between the trimmed V and J ends, which lost 1 base and 6 bases, there was a span of 19 bases. The germline V gene has CDR1 GTSNPN and CDR2 SVGIG (reference sequence). The CDR3 is 15 residues long. For the CDR3, the DNA is TGTGCCTGGAGTGCCGTCGGGGTTTCTGTTGTCGAGCAGTACTTC. It translates to CAWSAVGVSVVEQYF.

This clone was observed a single time. The chain carries TRBV6-6 and TRBJ2-3; no firm D call. Trimming removed 2 bases at V and 3 bases at J, with 12 bases between. The CDR3 is made up of 15 amino acids. Germline assignment: CDR1 MNHNY and CDR2 SVGAGI (reference sequence). CDR3 DNA: TGTGCCAGCAGTTACACAATACAGAAAACAGATACGCAGTATTTT. It codes for CASSYTIQKTDTQYF.

This clone was recorded once. This chain uses TRBV18 with TRBJ1-6; the match to TRBD1 covers 8 bases. The V gene's germline CDR1 is KGHSH and CDR2 LQKENI. Trimming took 3 bases from V and 9 from J; bases not matched to a gene: 7. The CDR3 runs 15 residues. This CDR3 is CASSPGGQGGSPLHF. The DNA of the CDR3 is TGTGCCAGCTCACCCGGAGGACAGGGTGGTTCACCCCTCCACTTT.

This rearrangement joins TRBV5-4 to TRBJ2-1; 11 bases fit TRBD2. Germline lookup yields CDR1 SGHNT and CDR2 YYREEE (reference sequence). This CDR3 is built from 18 residues. J lost 1 base, V lost 4 bases, and 10 bases had no gene match. CDR3 DNA sequence: TGTGCCAGCAGCCCCGGGGGGACTAGCGGTTTTTCCTACAATGAGCAGTTCTTC. It codes for CASSPGGTSGFSYNEQFF.

This chain connects TRBV27 to TRBJ2-1; D is unclear. The CDR3 loop spans 15 amino acids. Germline V gives CDR1 MNHEY, CDR2 SMNVEV (reference sequence). Trimming took off 3 bases at V and 5 bases at J, with 14 bases between the two ends. CDR3 DNA sequence: TGTGCCAGCAGTTTTGTTAGCTCCCTCAACAATGAGCAGTTCTTC. It yields the protein CASSFVSSLNNEQFF.

This clone has more than one count but fewer than ten. This chain links TRBV30 with TRBJ2-1; 13 positions agree with TRBD2. V trimming: 5 bases; J trimming: 9 bases; junction bases outside the gene matches: 7. CDR1 and CDR2 from the germline V gene are GTSNPN and SVGIG (reference sequence). This CDR3 has 14 amino acids. The DNA for the CDR3 is TGTGCCTGGGAACCGGGACTAGCGGGAAGTGAGCAGTTCTTC. Amino acid sequence: CAWEPGLAGSEQFF.

This clone was observed a few times. The genes are TRBV29-1 and TRBJ2-4, with TRBD1 matching 10 bases. This CDR3 region has 14 residues. CDR1 is SQVTM and CDR2 is ANQGSEA in the germline V gene. V trimming: 3 bases; J trimming: 9 bases; junction bases outside the gene matches: 8. CDR3 amino acids: CSVDGPGQGRIQYF. In DNA form, the CDR3 reads TGCAGCGTTGATGGACCGGGACAGGGGCGCATTCAGTACTTC. The full variable domain, in which reference TRBV29-1 and TRBJ2-4 provide the parts outside the CDR3, is SAVISQKPSRDICQRGTSLTIQCQVDSQVTMMFWYRQQPGQSLTLIATANQGSEATYESGFVIDKFPISRPNLTFSTLTVSNMSPEDSSIYLCSVDGPGQGRIQYFGAGTRLSVL.

The chain carries TRBV13 and TRBJ2-2; a possible D gene is TRBD2 (6 bases). This CDR3 comprises 17 residues. Trimming took off 5 bases at V and 4 bases at J, with 20 bases between the two ends. Germline V lookup: CDR1 PRHDT, CDR2 FYEKMQ (reference sequence). CDR3 sequence: CASSRTSGEASTGELFF. The CDR3 DNA is TGTGCCAGCAGCCGTACGAGTGGGGAGGCCAGCACCGGGGAGCTGTTTTTT.

The chain has TRBV19 and TRBJ2-7; D is uncertain. This CDR3 comprises 13 residues. Trimming removed 6 bases at V and 7 bases at J, with 16 bases between. CDR1 LNHDA and CDR2 SQIVND come from the germline V gene (reference sequence). The CDR3 region is CASSVNRAREQYF. The CDR3 DNA is TGTGCCAGTAGCGTCAATCGAGCGAGAGAGCAGTACTTC.

The table lists this clone with a count of one. This chain uses TRBV6-5 with TRBJ2-7; 8 bases are a match to TRBD1. Looked up from germline, CDR1 is MNHEY and CDR2 is SVGAGI. J gave up 6 bases and V 4 bases, and 8 bases lay outside the gene matches. This CDR3 comprises 14 residues. In nucleotides, the CDR3 is TGTGCCAGCAGTTCCGTCTCCGGGACAGGCGAGCAGTACTTC. As protein: CASSSVSGTGEQYF.

The chain links TRBV15 to TRBJ2-1; D is undetermined. CDR3 length: 14 amino acids. Germline CDR1 LNHNV, CDR2 YYDKDF (reference sequence). V lost 0 bases and J lost 0, with 3 bases in between. DNA of the CDR3: TGTGCCACCAGCAGAGAATACTCCTACAATGAGCAGTTCTTC. The encoded protein is CATSREYSYNEQFF.

J is TRBJ2-3 and V is TRBV9; 11 positions match TRBD2. Germline V gene lookup returns CDR1 SGDLS and CDR2 YYNGEE. The CDR3 contains 15 residues. J lost 3 bases, V lost 4 bases, and 4 bases had no gene match. The CDR3 DNA sequence: TGTGCCAGCAGCTCTTTAGCGGGGGGGACAGATACGCAGTATTTT. Encoded protein: CASSSLAGGTDTQYF. Together with reference TRBV9 and TRBJ2-3, the CDR3 gives the full variable domain: DSGVTQTPKHLITATGQRVTLRCSPRSGDLSVYWYQQSLDQGLQFLIQYYNGEERAKGNILERFSAQQFPDLHSELNLSSLELGDSALYFCASSSLAGGTDTQYFGPGTRLTVL.

This clone was picked up a small number of times. The chain employs TRBV5-8 and TRBJ2-3, with 7 nucleotides matching TRBD2. The CDR3 contains 15 residues. The ends lost 0 bases at V and 6 bases at J; junction bases unmatched: 7. The germline V gene encodes CDR1 SGHTS and CDR2 YDEGEE. CDR3 sequence reads: CASSLEAGVRDTQYF. The DNA of the CDR3 is TGTGCCAGCAGCTTGGAGGCGGGGGTCAGGGATACGCAGTATTTT.

CDR3 residues: CASSQGQLSSYEQYF. CDR3 DNA: TGTGCCAGCAGCCAAGGGCAATTGTCATCCTACGAGCAGTACTTC. The rearrangement joins TRBV14 to TRBJ2-7; D unresolved. Trimming pared 1 base from V and 1 base from J, leaving 11 bases between. Germline V gene sequence: CDR1 SGHDN, CDR2 FVKESK. The CDR3 consists of 15 residues.

V usage is TRBV27 and J usage is TRBJ1-2; 8 positions agree with TRBD1. V trimming: 5 bases; J trimming: 7 bases; junction bases outside the gene matches: 15. The CDR3 contains 16 residues. Germline CDR1 and CDR2: MNHEY and SMNVEV (reference sequence). CDR3 in DNA: TGTGCCAGCAGTCCCAAACCCGACAGGGGACGGGGTGGCTACACCTTC. It translates to CASSPKPDRGRGGYTF.

The chain carries TRBV14 and TRBJ1-2, with D tentatively TRBD1 (6 bases). V dropped 6 bases and J dropped 7 bases, with 12 bases sitting between them. The V gene's germline CDR1 is SGHDN and CDR2 FVKESK. The CDR3 has 12 residues. CDR3 in amino acids: CASSPTGFGYTF. CDR3 nucleotide sequence: TGTGCCAGCAGTCCCACAGGGTTTGGCTACACCTTC.